These 10 T cell receptor beta chains originate from one sample sequenced in a study of breast tumors, draining lymph nodes, adjacent tissues. Breast cancer patients provided tissue from their axillary draining lymph nodes. In TCRdb, the multiplex PCR reads were re-called with MiXCR into one record per CDR3 protein. The data contain fewer than 300,000 distinct CDR3 sequences, approximately 30% of them singletons. The sequenced sample was axillary lymph node tissue. The receptors stem from a female donor with breast cancer. Some clones in this sample may be carry-over from other donors' samples.

Concerning this clonotype: Because the CDR3 is missing its conserved closing phenylalanine or tryptophan, this is likely a read error. J is TRBJ1-5 and V is TRBV7-3; a possible D gene is TRBD1 (6 bases). Per germline, CDR1 SGHTA and CDR2 FQGTGA. The V and J ends lost 5 bases and 4 bases respectively, with 12 bases between them. The length of the CDR3 is 14 residues. CDR3 residues: CASSPGTFNQPQHL. The CDR3 DNA follows: TGTGCCAGCAGCCCCGGGACATTTAATCAGCCCCAGCATCTT.

At least ten counts were recorded for this clonotype. The chain combines TRBV5-1 with TRBJ2-1, with a tentative D call TRBD1 (6 bases). V lost 4 bases, J lost 2 bases, and 13 bases lay in between. This CDR3 comprises 15 residues. Germline V gene lookup returns CDR1 SGHRS and CDR2 YFSETQ. CDR3 protein: CASSPLGDTYNEQFF. The CDR3 DNA reads TGCGCCAGCAGCCCCCTGGGGGACACCTACAATGAGCAGTTCTTC.

The chain employs TRBV11-3 and TRBJ2-1; TRBD2 matches at 14 bases. The CDR3 consists of 14 residues. V lost 4 bases to trimming and J lost 9 bases; unmatched junction nucleotides: 2. Germline V CDR1 and CDR2: SGHNT, YENEEA. Written as DNA, the CDR3 is TGTGCCAGCAGCTCCGGACTAGCGGGAGGTGAGCAGTTCTTC. This sequence encodes CASSSGLAGGEQFF.

The chain employs TRBV11-2 and TRBJ2-1; a possible D gene is TRBD2 (5 bases). This CDR3 spans 16 amino acids. V lost 5 bases and J lost 0, with 14 bases in between. From germline, CDR1 is SGHAT and CDR2 FQNNGV. Written as DNA, the CDR3 is TGTGCCAGCAGCCCTACTCGGGATACCTCCTACAATGAGCAGTTCTTC. Amino acid sequence: CASSPTRDTSYNEQFF.

In its sample, this clonotype was seen many times. The genes are TRBV7-3 and TRBJ2-1; TRBD2 matches at 15 bases. Per germline, CDR1 SGHTA and CDR2 FQGTGA. Losses at the gene ends were 5 bases for V and 9 bases for J; bases not matched to a gene: 5. This CDR3 contains 15 residues. The chain's CDR3 is CASSPGLAGGGEQFF. The CDR3 DNA is TGTGCCAGCAGCCCTGGACTAGCGGGAGGGGGTGAGCAGTTCTTC. The full variable domain, its missing parts supplied by reference TRBV7-3 and TRBJ2-1, is GAGVSQTPSNKVTEKGKYVELRCDPISGHTALYWYRQSLGQGPEFLIYFQGTGAADDSGLPNDRFFAVRPEGSVSTLKIQRTERGDSAVYLCASSPGLAGGGEQFFGPGTRLTVL.

This clonotype has a handful of counts. The V and J genes are TRBV5-1 and TRBJ1-1; D remains unclear. The V end lost 1 base, the J end lost 4 bases, and 8 bases lay between the germline ends. The CDR3 consists of 13 residues. Germline CDR1 is SGHRS and CDR2 is YFSETQ. The CDR3 protein is CASSLTFLTEAFF. The CDR3 region has the DNA TGCGCCAGCAGCTTGACGTTCCTCACTGAAGCTTTCTTT.

V usage is TRBV2 and J usage is TRBJ2-5; TRBD2 aligns across 12 bases. The CDR3 is 16 amino acids. V trimming: 7 bases; J trimming: 4 bases; junction bases outside the gene matches: 10. Germline V CDR1 and CDR2: SNHLY, FYNNEI. CDR3 nucleotides: TGTGCCAGCAACGTTTTACCGGGACTAGCGGGAGAGACCCAGTACTTC. It yields the protein CASNVLPGLAGETQYF. Full variable domain (outside the CDR3, taken from reference TRBV2 and TRBJ2-5): EPEVTQTPSHQVTQMGQEVILRCVPISNHLYFYWYRQILGQKVEFLVSFYNNEISEKSEIFDDQFSVERPDGSNFTLKIRSTKLEDSAMYFCASNVLPGLAGETQYFGPGTRLLVL.

This clonotype appeared many times. This chain links TRBV6-1 with TRBJ1-6; D is ambiguous. Trimming removed 3 bases at V and 4 bases at J, with 7 bases between. The CDR3 contains 14 residues. Germline lookup yields CDR1 MNHNS and CDR2 SASEGT. The CDR3 sequence: CASSDTGYNSPLHF. The CDR3 DNA reads as TGTGCCAGCAGTGACACCGGTTATAATTCACCCCTCCACTTT.

This clonotype was picked up many times. The CDR3 spells CASSQSERWRETSYEQYF. The CDR3 DNA is TGCGCCAGCAGCCAATCTGAGCGGTGGCGGGAGACCTCCTACGAGCAGTACTTC. This chain uses TRBV4-3 with TRBJ2-7, with 7 bases lining up with TRBD2. From germline, CDR1 is LGHNA and CDR2 YSLEER. The ends lost 2 bases at V and 0 bases at J; junction bases unmatched: 13. This CDR3 region has 18 residues.

This clonotype came up many times. The chain couples TRBV12-3 or TRBV12-4 to TRBJ1-2; unclear D gene. This CDR3 comprises 13 residues. V was trimmed by 6 bases and J by 4 bases, leaving 12 bases between them. This CDR3 is CASSPRTGYGYTF. The CDR3 nucleotides read TGTGCCAGCAGCCCTCGGACGGGCTATGGCTACACCTTC.